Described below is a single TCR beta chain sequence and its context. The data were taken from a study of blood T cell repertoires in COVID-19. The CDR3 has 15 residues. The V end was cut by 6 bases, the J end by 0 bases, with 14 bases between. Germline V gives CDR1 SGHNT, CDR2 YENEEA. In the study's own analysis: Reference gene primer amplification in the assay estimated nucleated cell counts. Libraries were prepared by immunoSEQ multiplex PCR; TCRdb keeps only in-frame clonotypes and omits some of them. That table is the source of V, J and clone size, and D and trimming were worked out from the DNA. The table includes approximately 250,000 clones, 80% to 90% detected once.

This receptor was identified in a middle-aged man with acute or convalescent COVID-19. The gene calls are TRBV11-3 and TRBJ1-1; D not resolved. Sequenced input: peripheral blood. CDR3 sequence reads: CASRSAGTMNTEAFF. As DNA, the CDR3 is TGTGCCAGCAGGTCGGCAGGAACCATGAACACTGAAGCTTTCTTT. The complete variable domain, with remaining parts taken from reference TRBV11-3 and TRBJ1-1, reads EAGVVQSPRYKIIEKKQPVAFWCNPISGHNTLYWYLQNLGQGPELLIRYENEEAVDDSQLPKDRFSAERLKGVDSTLKIQPAELGDSAVYLCASRSAGTMNTEAFFGQGTRLTVV.